What follows are 8 T cell receptor beta chains derived from one specimen sequenced in a study of cytomegalovirus exposure and HLA in healthy donors (dated by TCRdb to between 2016 and 2019). Receptor libraries were prepared by the immunoSEQ multiplex PCR assay. The multiplex PCR relied on a mix of 60 forward primers for TCR Vbeta segments and 13 reverse primers for TCR Jbeta segments. The source is immuneACCESS, and TCRdb retained only in-frame sequences with V and J called. Part of the clones is not carried over; for the studies checked, unresolved V genes explain less than half of this, and the remainder is unexplained. The sample yields about 170,000 clones; 65% to 85% were counted once. The leading ten clones occupy over 6% of the sample. The sequenced material came from PBMCs. The receptors were gathered from a man aged 40-49 years in good health and CMV-seropositive.

V and J are TRBV7-2 and TRBJ1-1; 7 nucleotides line up with TRBD1. The germline V gene has CDR1 SGHTA and CDR2 FQGNSA. V lost 4 bases, J lost 1 base, and 0 bases stayed unmatched. The CDR3 loop spans 13 amino acids. The CDR3 spells CASSWTGNTEAFF. The DNA for the CDR3 is TGTGCCAGCAGCTGGACAGGGAACACTGAAGCTTTCTTT.

This sequence joins TRBV6-1 and TRBJ1-5; 10 positions agree with TRBD1. This CDR3 has 18 amino acids. Germline CDR1 MNHNS, CDR2 SASEGT. Losses at the gene ends were 0 bases for V and 1 base for J; bases not matched to a gene: 6. The CDR3 nucleotides are TGTGCCAGCAGTGAAGCAGGGGACAGGGGAAGGAGCAATCAGCCCCAGCATTTT. This gives the protein CASSEAGDRGRSNQPQHF.

The chain is built from TRBV14 and TRBJ1-6, with 8 bases lining up with TRBD1. In germline, CDR1 is SGHDN, CDR2 FVKESK. The V and J ends lost 5 bases and 7 bases, in that order; junction bases with no gene match: 4. CDR3 length: 14 residues. The CDR3 region is CASSDRGRNSPLHF. In DNA form, the CDR3 reads TGTGCCAGCAGCGACAGGGGACGGAATTCACCCCTCCACTTT.

This clone has only a few counts. Other DNA sequences of this sample code for an identical CDR3. This sequence joins TRBV5-1 and TRBJ1-1; D is perhaps TRBD1 (5 bases). This CDR3 is 13 amino acids long. The germline CDR1 and CDR2 sequences are SGHRS and YFSETQ. Trimming removed 2 bases from V and 1 base from J, with 6 bases in between. The CDR3 spells CASSFGGNTEAFF. For the CDR3, the DNA is TGCGCCAGCAGCTTCGGGGGGAACACTGAAGCTTTCTTT.

This clone was detected a few times. The genes are TRBV4-3 and TRBJ2-7, with a possible D match to TRBD1 (5 bases). Trimming left V 2 bases short and J 3 bases short, with 8 bases between. The germline V gene has CDR1 LGHNA and CDR2 YSLEER. This CDR3 comprises 13 residues. The CDR3 here is CASSQRQGYEQYF. The CDR3 coding sequence is TGCGCCAGCAGCCAACGTCAGGGCTACGAGCAGTACTTC.

This clone occurred a few times. The gene calls are TRBV5-8 and TRBJ2-7, with 7 bases identical to TRBD1. The V segment lost 2 bases and the J segment 3 bases; nucleotides outside the gene matches: 2. Germline CDR1 is SGHTS and CDR2 is YDEGEE. The CDR3 has 13 amino acids. The CDR3 DNA sequence: TGTGCCAGCAGCTTCAACAGGGGCTACGAGCAGTACTTC. It encodes CASSFNRGYEQYF. Full variable domain (outside the CDR3, taken from reference TRBV5-8 and TRBJ2-7): EAGVTQSPTHLIKTRGQQATLRCSPISGHTSVYWYQQALGLGLQFLLWYDEGEERNRGNFPPRFSGRQFPNYSSELNVNALELEDSALYLCASSFNRGYEQYFGPGTRLTVT.

The chain carries TRBV4-2 and TRBJ2-5; 8 nucleotides align to TRBD2. The end of the DNA aligns better with TRBJ2-7, so the J call may be wrong. The CDR3 totals 18 residues. Germline-derived CDR1 and CDR2 are LGHNA and YNFKEQ. CDR3 in amino acids: CASSQEGSSGISSYEQYF. The CDR3 DNA reads TGTGCCAGCAGCCAAGAGGGGAGTAGCGGGATAAGCTCCTACGAGCAGTACTTC.

The rearrangement links TRBV6-5 to TRBJ2-4; TRBD1 agrees at 9 bases. This CDR3 spans 15 amino acids. Losses at the gene ends were 0 bases for V and 7 bases for J; bases not matched to a gene: 4. Germline V gene data show CDR1 as MNHEY and CDR2 as SVGAGI. CDR3 DNA sequence: TGTGCCAGCAGTTACTCGGGGACAGGGTGGAACATTCAGTACTTC. This translates into CASSYSGTGWNIQYF.